This is a list of T cell receptor beta chains from one sample in a study of blood T cell repertoires in COVID-19. This table comes from immunoSEQ multiplex PCR, and its TCRdb copy is limited to in-frame clones, with some not included. The data contain around 100,000 clones, 87% of them singletons. Sequencing was performed on peripheral blood. The receptors derive from a man aged 45-65 years with active COVID-19. Both conserved end residues are part of each CDR3. The order of the fields is V gene, D gene, CDR3 length, clone size, J gene, CDR3 protein, CDR3 DNA. D genes are given only for firm matches. Rows may omit the clone size; those that give it use once, few, many or a size class.

v_gene: TRBV6-1; d_gene: TRBD2; len: 15; abundance: once; j_gene: TRBJ2-5; CDR3aa: CASSEQGGRSETQYF; CDR3nt: TGTGCCAGCAGTGAACAGGGAGGGCGGTCGGAGACCCAGTACTTC
v_gene: TRBV6-6; d_gene: .; len: 12; abundance: .; j_gene: TRBJ1-5; CDR3aa: CASSKGDQPQHF; CDR3nt: TGTGCCAGCAGTAAAGGGGATCAGCCCCAGCATTTT
v_gene: TRBV5-1; d_gene: .; len: 16; abundance: .; j_gene: TRBJ1-1; CDR3aa: CASSLGHQVPDTEAFF; CDR3nt: TGCGCCAGCAGCCTGGGACACCAAGTACCTGACACTGAAGCTTTCTTT
v_gene: TRBV4-3; d_gene: .; len: 14; abundance: .; j_gene: TRBJ2-5; CDR3aa: CASSQNYPRETQYF; CDR3nt: TGCGCCAGCAGCCAAAACTACCCTAGAGAGACCCAGTACTTC
v_gene: TRBV6-4; d_gene: TRBD1; len: 13; abundance: .; j_gene: TRBJ2-7; CDR3aa: CASSDGQGYEQYF; CDR3nt: TGTGCCAGCAGTGACGGACAGGGCTACGAGCAGTACTTC
v_gene: TRBV7-9; d_gene: .; len: 13; abundance: .; j_gene: TRBJ2-5; CDR3aa: CASSLGLRETQYF; CDR3nt: TGTGCCAGCAGCTTAGGACTTCGCGAGACCCAGTACTTC
v_gene: TRBV6-6; d_gene: .; len: 13; abundance: .; j_gene: TRBJ1-5; CDR3aa: CASTSQGRQPQHF; CDR3nt: TGTGCCAGCACCTCCCAGGGGCGGCAGCCCCAGCATTTT
v_gene: TRBV5-4; d_gene: .; len: 14; abundance: .; j_gene: TRBJ2-5; CDR3aa: CASSTGGVQETQYF; CDR3nt: TGTGCCAGCAGTACAGGGGGGGTTCAAGAGACCCAGTACTTC
v_gene: TRBV5-1; d_gene: TRBD1; len: 14; abundance: few; j_gene: TRBJ2-2; CDR3aa: CASKDRGNTGELFF; CDR3nt: TGCGCCAGCAAGGACAGGGGAAACACCGGGGAGCTGTTTTTT
v_gene: TRBV27; d_gene: TRBD1; len: 15; abundance: .; j_gene: TRBJ1-1; CDR3aa: CASSSWTGENTEAFF; CDR3nt: TGTGCCAGCAGTTCATGGACAGGCGAAAACACTGAAGCTTTCTTT
v_gene: TRBV6-2/TRBV6-3; d_gene: TRBD2; len: 19; abundance: .; j_gene: TRBJ2-3; CDR3aa: CASSYPRDSGGASTDTQYF; CDR3nt: TGTGCCAGCAGTTACCCTCGGGATAGCGGGGGGGCTAGCACAGATACGCAGTATTTT
v_gene: TRBV6-5; d_gene: TRBD1; len: 15; abundance: .; j_gene: TRBJ2-7; CDR3aa: CASSYSRDRVHEQYF; CDR3nt: TGTGCCAGCAGTTATTCCCGGGACAGGGTCCACGAGCAGTACTTC
v_gene: TRBV7-9; d_gene: .; len: 15; abundance: .; j_gene: TRBJ2-3; CDR3aa: CASSAGGEGLNTQYF; CDR3nt: TGTGCCAGCAGCGCTGGAGGTGAGGGTCTAAATACGCAGTATTTT
v_gene: TRBV6-5; d_gene: .; len: 13; abundance: .; j_gene: TRBJ1-2; CDR3aa: CASSLTGYYGYTF; CDR3nt: TGTGCCAGCAGTCTTACAGGTTACTATGGCTACACCTTC
v_gene: TRBV5-6; d_gene: .; len: 16; abundance: .; j_gene: TRBJ1-1; CDR3aa: CASSLRQTRSNTEAFF; CDR3nt: TGTGCCAGCAGCTTGAGGCAGACACGATCAAACACTGAAGCTTTCTTT
v_gene: TRBV29-1; d_gene: TRBD1; len: 13; abundance: .; j_gene: TRBJ2-7; CDR3aa: CSVSWTGSHEQYF; CDR3nt: TGCAGCGTTAGCTGGACAGGTTCCCACGAGCAGTACTTC
v_gene: TRBV3-1/TRBV3-2; d_gene: TRBD1; len: 12; abundance: .; j_gene: TRBJ2-3; CDR3aa: CASSLTGVGQYF; CDR3nt: TGTGCCAGCAGCCTAACAGGGGTCGGGCAGTATTTT
v_gene: TRBV5-1; d_gene: .; len: 14; abundance: .; j_gene: TRBJ1-1; CDR3aa: CASSYGDMNTEAFF; CDR3nt: TGCGCCAGCAGCTATGGGGACATGAACACTGAAGCTTTCTTT
v_gene: TRBV7-9; d_gene: .; len: 16; abundance: .; j_gene: TRBJ2-3; CDR3aa: CASSPRWRAYTDTQYF; CDR3nt: TGTGCCAGCAGCCCCCGATGGAGGGCCTACACAGATACGCAGTATTTT
v_gene: TRBV7-2; d_gene: TRBD1; len: 16; abundance: .; j_gene: TRBJ2-2; CDR3aa: CASRQGGTGSIGELFF; CDR3nt: TGTGCCAGCAGACAAGGGGGGACAGGGTCAATCGGGGAGCTGTTTTTT
v_gene: TRBV7-2; d_gene: TRBD2; len: 18; abundance: .; j_gene: TRBJ2-3; CDR3aa: CASRPLRGGRGGSDTQYF; CDR3nt: TGTGCCAGCCGCCCCCTGCGCGGGGGGCGGGGGGGGTCAGATACGCAGTATTTT
v_gene: TRBV7-9; d_gene: TRBD2; len: 14; abundance: .; j_gene: TRBJ2-5; CDR3aa: CASSRTSGGETQYF; CDR3nt: TGTGCCAGCAGCCGGACTAGCGGGGGGGAGACCCAGTACTTC
v_gene: TRBV2; d_gene: .; len: 12; abundance: .; j_gene: TRBJ2-3; CDR3aa: CASRSGGDTQYF; CDR3nt: TGTGCCAGCAGGTCGGGTGGAGATACGCAGTATTTT
v_gene: TRBV7-9; d_gene: TRBD1; len: 15; abundance: few; j_gene: TRBJ1-2; CDR3aa: CASSPGTGETYGYTF; CDR3nt: TGTGCCAGCAGCCCTGGGACAGGGGAAACCTATGGCTACACCTTC
v_gene: TRBV7-2; d_gene: .; len: 16; abundance: .; j_gene: TRBJ2-7; CDR3aa: CASSRYRGGSSYEQYF; CDR3nt: TGTGCCAGCAGCAGATACAGGGGGGGGAGCTCCTACGAGCAGTACTTC
v_gene: TRBV2; d_gene: .; len: 12; abundance: once; j_gene: TRBJ2-5; CDR3aa: CAVGASRETQYF; CDR3nt: TGTGCCGTGGGCGCTAGCAGGGAGACCCAGTACTTC
v_gene: TRBV7-9; d_gene: .; len: 12; abundance: few; j_gene: TRBJ2-7; CDR3aa: CASSPQTYEQYF; CDR3nt: TGTGCCAGCAGCCCCCAGACCTACGAGCAGTACTTC
v_gene: TRBV6-5; d_gene: .; len: 14; abundance: once; j_gene: TRBJ1-3; CDR3aa: CASSRSGSGNTIYF; CDR3nt: TGTGCCAGCAGTCGGTCGGGCTCTGGAAACACCATATATTTT